A single sample is the source of the 26 T cell receptor beta chains below, sequenced in a study of T cell repertoires in cytomegalovirus infection. TCRdb processed the reads anew with MiXCR; each CDR3 protein has one entry. The sample contains about 260,000 distinct CDR3 sequences, roughly an eighth of which appear only once. Sequenced: PBMCs. The receptors originated from a human donor in good health (CMV status not recorded). Some clones in this sample may be carry-over from other donors' samples.

The CDR3 sequence: CASSMGRPRSTGELFF. DNA of the CDR3: TGTGCCAGCAGCATGGGTCGGCCGCGGAGCACCGGGGAGCTGTTTTTT. The chain is built from TRBV5-4 and TRBJ2-2; D not resolved. Trimming removed 4 bases from V and 4 bases from J, with 17 bases in between. Germline V lookup: CDR1 SGHNT, CDR2 YYREEE (reference sequence). The CDR3 has 16 residues.

The V gene is TRBV14, the J gene TRBJ2-1, with 8 bases identical to TRBD2. Germline V gene sequence: CDR1 SGHDN, CDR2 FVKESK. Trimming at V came to 5 bases and at J to 6 bases, leaving 9 bases not matched to a gene. This CDR3 comprises 15 residues. CDR3 residues: CASSYSGTGTNEQFF. CDR3 DNA: TGTGCCAGCAGCTATAGCGGGACCGGGACCAATGAGCAGTTCTTC.

This clonotype was recorded a few times. The chain uses TRBV20-1 and TRBJ2-5, with D unresolved. CDR1 and CDR2 (germline): DFQATT, SNEGSKA (reference sequence). Between the trimmed V and J ends, which lost 2 bases and 0 bases, there was a span of 10 bases. The CDR3 is 14 residues long. The CDR3 DNA reads TGCAGTGCTAGACCGCCCACGTACCAAGAGACCCAGTACTTC. It specifies CSARPPTYQETQYF.

This chain uses TRBV29-1 with TRBJ2-2; 13 bases fit TRBD2. This CDR3 contains 14 residues. CDR1 and CDR2 (germline): SQVTM, ANQGSEA. V lost 6 bases to trimming and J lost 2 bases; unmatched junction nucleotides: 0. The CDR3 reads CSVGLAGNTGELFF. CDR3 in DNA: TGCAGCGTGGGACTAGCGGGAAACACCGGGGAGCTGTTTTTT.

This clonotype has ten or more counts. The chain combines TRBV7-2 with TRBJ2-6; D gene ambiguous. Trimming stripped 1 base from V and 1 base from J, with 14 bases between. Germline V gene data show CDR1 as SGHTA and CDR2 as FQGNSA. This CDR3 comprises 18 residues. The CDR3, as DNA: TGTGCCAGCAGCTTAGTTGGCGTAGTAAAATCTGGGGCCAACGTCCTGACTTTC. It codes for CASSLVGVVKSGANVLTF.

This sequence joins TRBV20-1 and TRBJ1-1; 7 bases map to TRBD1. The J segment lost 6 bases and the V segment lost 2 bases, leaving 9 bases of the junction unmatched. Germline V CDR1 and CDR2: DFQATT, SNEGSKA (reference sequence). The CDR3 extends over 14 amino acids. CDR3 nucleotide sequence: TGCAGTGCTAGACCTAACAGGGGTAGAGCTGAAGCTTTCTTT. Translation gives CSARPNRGRAEAFF.

This sequence joins TRBV12-3 or TRBV12-4 and TRBJ2-4; 9 bases match TRBD1. This CDR3 spans 18 amino acids. J lost 1 base, V lost 4 bases, and 11 bases had no gene match. The CDR3, as DNA: TGTGCCAGCAGTTCTGTCCCGGGACAGGGTGAGGCCAAAAACATTCAGTACTTC. Amino acids: CASSSVPGQGEAKNIQYF.

In nucleotides, the CDR3 is TGTGCCAGTAGTATCGGGGCCTCCTACGAGCAGTACTTC. Translating it yields CASSIGASYEQYF. The genes are TRBV19 and TRBJ2-7; D may correspond to TRBD1 or TRBD2 (5 bases each). With 3 bases removed from V and 0 bases from J, the gap between germline ends came to 6 bases. The CDR3 sequence is 13 residues long. Germline CDR1 reads LNHDA; CDR2 reads SQIVND (reference sequence).

The genes are TRBV20-1 and TRBJ1-2, with TRBD1 matching over 7 bases. This CDR3 spans 13 amino acids. Unmatched junction bases numbered 6, after V lost 8 bases and J lost 0 bases. Germline V gives CDR1 DFQATT, CDR2 SNEGSKA (reference sequence). For the CDR3, the DNA is TGCAGTCTCCAGGGGGGCTCTAACTATGGCTACACCTTC. This codes for CSLQGGSNYGYTF.

The chain employs TRBV19 and TRBJ1-1, with D unclear. CDR3 size: 14 residues. The V end lost 6 bases, the J end lost 0 bases, and 11 bases lay between the germline ends. Germline V lookup: CDR1 LNHDA, CDR2 SQIVND (reference sequence). The CDR3 nucleotides are TGTGCCAGTAGGATTTTGTCCATGAACACTGAAGCTTTCTTT. Its translation is CASRILSMNTEAFF.

The chain employs TRBV18 and TRBJ1-2; D gene uncertain. This CDR3 is 17 amino acids long. The V gene's germline CDR1 is KGHSH and CDR2 LQKENI. V gave up 0 bases and J gave up 2 bases, with 16 bases separating them. Written as DNA, the CDR3 is TGTGCCAGCTCACCACCAAGTCTGAGTGTTGCGAACTATGGCTACACCTTC. Protein: CASSPPSLSVANYGYTF.

Many counts were recorded for this clonotype. The genes are TRBV6-1 and TRBJ1-4, with 10 positions matching TRBD1. The CDR3 has 16 residues. Germline CDR1 is MNHNS and CDR2 is SASEGT. V was clipped by 1 base and J by 4 bases; unmatched bases: 3. The CDR3 loop reads CASSEGTGGGNEKLFF. CDR3 DNA sequence: TGTGCCAGCAGTGAAGGGACAGGGGGAGGTAATGAAAAACTGTTTTTT.

This sequence joins TRBV5-6 and TRBJ1-1, with unresolved D. V was shortened by 2 bases and J by 6 bases, with 14 bases between the two germline ends. The CDR3 is made up of 14 amino acids. Germline V gene sequence: CDR1 SGHDT, CDR2 YYEEEE. This CDR3 is CASSFNDGISEAFF. Written as DNA, the CDR3 is TGTGCCAGCAGCTTTAATGATGGAATCTCTGAAGCTTTCTTT.

This clonotype was detected a few times. This chain uses TRBV19 with TRBJ1-5, with 9 bases fitting TRBD1. With 2 bases clipped from V and 7 bases from J, the junction kept 6 bases outside the gene matches. The CDR3 covers 15 residues. Germline V gene lookup returns CDR1 LNHDA and CDR2 SQIVND (reference sequence). The chain's CDR3 is CASSIMRTGDQPQHF. The CDR3 coding sequence is TGTGCCAGTAGTATAATGAGGACAGGGGACCAGCCCCAGCATTTT. Full variable domain (missing parts from reference TRBV19 and TRBJ1-5): DGGITQSPKYLFRKEGQNVTLSCEQNLNHDAMYWYRQDPGQGLRLIYYSQIVNDFQKGDIAEGYSVSREKKESFPLTVTSAQKNPTAFYLCASSIMRTGDQPQHFGDGTRLSIL.

A remark on this clonotype: A junction end diverges from the germline sequence, so it may reflect a read error. This chain links TRBV15 with TRBJ2-2, with TRBD1 identical over 9 bases. CDR3 length: 16 residues. Germline loops: CDR1 LNHNV, CDR2 YYDKDF (reference sequence). The CDR3 loop reads CATSRRTGGKTGELLF. The CDR3 region has the DNA TGTGCCACCAGCAGGAGAACAGGGGGCAAGACCGGGGAGCTGCTTTTT.

This clonotype has at least ten counts. This chain uses TRBV7-6 with TRBJ2-1; 8 positions match TRBD1. With V trimmed by 1 base and J by 0 bases, 5 bases remained unmatched. Germline V gene sequence: CDR1 SGHVS, CDR2 FNYEAQ. The CDR3 sequence is 17 residues long. The CDR3 DNA reads TGTGCCAGCAGCTTAGAACCGGGACAGGCCTCCTACAATGAGCAGTTCTTC. It codes for CASSLEPGQASYNEQFF.

This clonotype was seen more than once but under ten times. The chain combines TRBV6-2 or TRBV6-3 with TRBJ2-2; D is ambiguous. Germline assignment: CDR1 MNHEY and CDR2 SVGEGT. V lost 5 bases, J lost 5 bases, and 12 bases lay in between. The length of the CDR3 is 14 residues. The CDR3 sequence: CASSNRVETGELFF. The CDR3 bases are TGTGCCAGCAGTAATCGGGTGGAAACCGGGGAGCTGTTTTTT.

This clonotype was counted a few times. The chain combines TRBV15 with TRBJ2-1; D may be TRBD1 or TRBD2 (5 bases each). The CDR3 sequence is 14 residues long. Germline V CDR1 and CDR2: LNHNV, YYDKDF (reference sequence). V was clipped by 1 base and J by 3 bases, with 7 bases between them. CDR3 in amino acids: CATSRGDGYNEQFF. The DNA of the CDR3 is TGTGCCACCAGCAGAGGGGACGGCTACAATGAGCAGTTCTTC.

The chain joins TRBV25-1 to TRBJ2-1, with 9 bases identical to TRBD1. Germline V CDR1 and CDR2: MGHDK, SYGVNS. This CDR3 region has 18 residues. The V gene end was trimmed by 4 bases and the J gene end by 0 bases; junction bases not matched to a gene: 10. CDR3 loop: CASSGTGTGSFSYNEQFF. In DNA form, the CDR3 reads TGTGCCAGCAGTGGAACCGGGACAGGGTCTTTCTCCTACAATGAGCAGTTCTTC.

This clonotype was counted at least ten times. The chain uses TRBV7-2 and TRBJ1-3; D not resolved. In germline, CDR1 is SGHTA, CDR2 FQGNSA. The CDR3 sequence is 16 residues long. V lost 1 base to trimming and J lost 0 bases, with 10 bases between them. For the CDR3, the DNA is TGTGCCAGCAGCTTAGAGCCGGGCCGCTCTGGAAACACCATATATTTT. Amino acid sequence: CASSLEPGRSGNTIYF.

This clonotype appeared many times. The chain has TRBV11-2 and TRBJ1-2; D unresolved. Germline CDR1 reads SGHAT; CDR2 reads FQNNGV. This CDR3 is 12 amino acids long. V lost 3 bases and J 0 bases, leaving 2 bases between the germline ends. Here the CDR3 reads CASSLANYGYTF. CDR3 sequence (DNA): TGTGCCAGCAGCTTGGCTAACTATGGCTACACCTTC.

This clonotype was recorded a few times. The chain has TRBV10-2 and TRBJ1-2; 7 bases line up with TRBD1. Germline V gene sequence: CDR1 WSHSY, CDR2 SAAADI. This CDR3 has 15 amino acids. V lost 2 bases, J lost 5 bases, and 8 bases stayed unmatched. Here the CDR3 reads CASSELGQINYGYTF. The CDR3 nucleotides are TGCGCCAGCAGTGAGCTGGGACAGATAAATTATGGCTACACCTTC.

In its sample, this clonotype was seen many times. The chain has TRBV5-1 and TRBJ2-3; 11 bases are a match to TRBD1. The V segment lost 4 bases and the J segment 6 bases; nucleotides outside the gene matches: 1. The CDR3 runs to 13 residues. Germline CDR1 SGHRS, CDR2 YFSETQ. The CDR3 sequence: CASSGTGGDTQYF. The CDR3 DNA sequence: TGCGCCAGCAGCGGGACAGGGGGGGATACGCAGTATTTT.

J is TRBJ2-1 and V is TRBV2; 12 nucleotides align to TRBD2. The CDR3 is 15 residues long. V was pared by 3 bases and J by 8 bases, with 5 bases of the junction left unmatched. Looked up from germline, CDR1 is SNHLY and CDR2 is FYNNEI. Here the CDR3 reads CASSETSGSHHEQFF. In DNA, the CDR3 is TGTGCCAGCAGTGAGACTAGCGGGAGTCATCATGAGCAGTTCTTC.

This clonotype was counted a single time. This sequence joins TRBV7-9 and TRBJ2-7, with 7 bases that match TRBD1. The germline V gene has CDR1 SEHNR and CDR2 FQNEAQ (reference sequence). The CDR3 consists of 12 residues. With V trimmed by 5 bases and J by 7 bases, 5 bases remained unmatched. CDR3 region: CASSQTGVEQYF. The CDR3 nucleotides are TGTGCCAGCAGCCAAACAGGGGTGGAGCAGTACTTC.

This clonotype was counted at least ten times. This sequence joins TRBV11-2 and TRBJ2-5, with TRBD2 matching over 10 bases. V lost 4 bases and J lost 2; bases outside the gene matches: 7. The CDR3 loop spans 16 amino acids. CDR1 SGHAT and CDR2 FQNNGV come from the germline V gene. The CDR3 bases are TGTGCCAGCAGCTGGGTCGGACTAGCGGAACAAGAGACCCAGTACTTC. The encoded protein is CASSWVGLAEQETQYF.